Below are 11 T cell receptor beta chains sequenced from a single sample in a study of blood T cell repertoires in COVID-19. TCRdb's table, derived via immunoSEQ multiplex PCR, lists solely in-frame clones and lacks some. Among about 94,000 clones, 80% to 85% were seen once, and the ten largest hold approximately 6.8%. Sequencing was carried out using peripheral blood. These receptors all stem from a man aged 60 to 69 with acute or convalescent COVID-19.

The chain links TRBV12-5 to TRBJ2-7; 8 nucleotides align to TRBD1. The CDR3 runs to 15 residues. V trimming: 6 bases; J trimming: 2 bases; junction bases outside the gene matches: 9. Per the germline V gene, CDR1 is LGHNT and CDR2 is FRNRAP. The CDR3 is CASGVRGTGTYEQYF. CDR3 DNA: TGTGCTAGTGGGGTCCGTGGGACAGGAACCTACGAGCAGTACTTC.

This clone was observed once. The CDR3 sequence is CASSLQGSYEQYF. DNA of the CDR3: TGTGCCAGCAGTCTCCAAGGGAGTTACGAGCAGTACTTC. This sequence joins TRBV27 and TRBJ2-7; maybe TRBD2 (5 bases). Germline CDR1 is MNHEY and CDR2 is SMNVEV (reference sequence). This CDR3 has 13 amino acids. V lost 5 bases to trimming and J lost 4 bases, with 12 bases between them.

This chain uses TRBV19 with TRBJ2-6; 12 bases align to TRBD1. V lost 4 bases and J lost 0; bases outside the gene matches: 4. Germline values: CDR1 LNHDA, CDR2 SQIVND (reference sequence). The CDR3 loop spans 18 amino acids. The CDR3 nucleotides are TGTGCCAGTAGTAGAGGGACAGGGGGCATCTCTGGGGCCAACGTCCTGACTTTC. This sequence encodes CASSRGTGGISGANVLTF.

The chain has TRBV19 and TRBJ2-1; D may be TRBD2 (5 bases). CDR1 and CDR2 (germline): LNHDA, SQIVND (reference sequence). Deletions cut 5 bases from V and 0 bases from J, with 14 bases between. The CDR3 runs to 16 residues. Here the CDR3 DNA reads TGTGCCAGTAGTCAAAGCCCGGGGAGCTCCTACAATGAGCAGTTCTTC. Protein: CASSQSPGSSYNEQFF.

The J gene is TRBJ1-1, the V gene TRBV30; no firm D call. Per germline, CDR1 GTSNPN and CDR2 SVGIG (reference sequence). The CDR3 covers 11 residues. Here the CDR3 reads CARGEGPEAFF. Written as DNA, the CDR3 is TGTGCTCGCGGCGAGGGCCCTGAAGCTTTCTTT.

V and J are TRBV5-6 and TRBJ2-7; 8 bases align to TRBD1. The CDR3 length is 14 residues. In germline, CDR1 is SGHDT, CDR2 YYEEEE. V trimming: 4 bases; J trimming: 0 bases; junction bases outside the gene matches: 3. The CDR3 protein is CASSRTGSSYEQYF. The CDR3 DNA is TGTGCCAGCAGCAGGACAGGGAGCTCCTACGAGCAGTACTTC.

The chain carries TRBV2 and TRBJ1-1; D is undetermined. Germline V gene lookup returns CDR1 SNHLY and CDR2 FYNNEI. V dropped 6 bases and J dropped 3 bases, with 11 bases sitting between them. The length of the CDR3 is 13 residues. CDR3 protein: CASRAPEDTEAFF. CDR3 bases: TGTGCCAGCAGGGCCCCCGAGGACACTGAAGCTTTCTTT.

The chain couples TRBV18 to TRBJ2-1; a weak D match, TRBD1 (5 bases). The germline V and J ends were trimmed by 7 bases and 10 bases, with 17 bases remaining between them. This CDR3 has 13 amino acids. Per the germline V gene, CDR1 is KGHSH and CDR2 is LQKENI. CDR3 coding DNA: TGTGCCAGCTTATCGTACCAGGGATCCGAGCAGTTCTTC. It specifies CASLSYQGSEQFF.

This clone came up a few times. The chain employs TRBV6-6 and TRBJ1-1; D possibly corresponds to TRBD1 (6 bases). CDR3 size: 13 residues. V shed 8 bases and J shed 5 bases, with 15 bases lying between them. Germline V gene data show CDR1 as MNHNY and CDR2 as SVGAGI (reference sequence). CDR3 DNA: TGTGCCAGCCTATCACAGGGTGGGACTGAAGCTTTCTTT. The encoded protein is CASLSQGGTEAFF.

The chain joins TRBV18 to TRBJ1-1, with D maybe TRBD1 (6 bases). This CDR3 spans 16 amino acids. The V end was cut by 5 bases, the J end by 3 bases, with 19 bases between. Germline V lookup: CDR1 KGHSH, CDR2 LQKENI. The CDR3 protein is CASSMYLGALDTEAFF. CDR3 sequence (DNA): TGTGCCAGCTCAATGTATCTGGGGGCATTGGACACTGAAGCTTTCTTT.

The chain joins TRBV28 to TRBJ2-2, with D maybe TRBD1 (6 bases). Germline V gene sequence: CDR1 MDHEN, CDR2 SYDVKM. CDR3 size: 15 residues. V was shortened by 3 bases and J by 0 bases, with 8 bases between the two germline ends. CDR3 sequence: CASSFYRANTGELFF. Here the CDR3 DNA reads TGTGCCAGCAGTTTTTACAGGGCGAACACCGGGGAGCTGTTTTTT.